One and the same sample provided the 12 T cell receptor beta chains below, sequenced in a study of T cell responses to AZD1222 COVID-19 vaccine. Here immunoSEQ multiplex PCR was the method, and the copy in TCRdb shows in-frame clones only, minus some. This sample carries 80,000 or so clones, 82% of them seen once, and the ten largest clones take about 3.1%. Material: peripheral blood, obtained on day 0 of AZD1222 vaccination. Receptor source: an adult in good health.

V and J are TRBV20-1 and TRBJ1-1; D is uncertain. Germline CDR1 reads DFQATT; CDR2 reads SNEGSKA (reference sequence). The CDR3 runs 11 residues. Deletions cut 4 bases from V and 1 base from J, with 4 bases between. Here the CDR3 reads CSAKENTEAFF. In DNA form, the CDR3 reads TGCAGTGCTAAGGAGAACACTGAAGCTTTCTTT.

This chain connects TRBV6-6 to TRBJ2-2; TRBD2 might be the D (7 bases). This CDR3 region has 14 residues. Germline CDR1 reads MNHNY; CDR2 reads SVGAGI (reference sequence). V was trimmed by 6 bases and J by 2 bases, leaving 10 bases between them. The CDR3 protein is CASSGGTNTGELFF. In DNA, the CDR3 is TGTGCCAGCAGCGGGGGGACAAACACCGGGGAGCTGTTTTTT.

The chain carries TRBV4-2 and TRBJ2-7; 10 bases align to TRBD1. This CDR3 comprises 15 residues. The V segment lost 2 bases and the J segment 3 bases; nucleotides outside the gene matches: 4. Looked up from germline, CDR1 is LGHNA and CDR2 is YNFKEQ. The CDR3 DNA is TGTGCCAGCAGCCAACGACAGGGGGCGGGCTACGAGCAGTACTTC. It codes for CASSQRQGAGYEQYF.

V gene TRBV19 combines with J gene TRBJ1-1; no reliable D call. Trimming removed 2 bases at V and 3 bases at J, with 10 bases between. CDR3 size: 14 residues. Germline lookup yields CDR1 LNHDA and CDR2 SQIVND (reference sequence). CDR3 in amino acids: CASSIKGFYTEAFF. CDR3 nucleotide sequence: TGTGCCAGTAGTATAAAGGGATTTTACACTGAAGCTTTCTTT.

The V and J genes are TRBV30 and TRBJ1-5, with 8 bases that match TRBD1. Looked up from germline, CDR1 is GTSNPN and CDR2 is SVGIG (reference sequence). Trimming cost V 3 bases and J 2 bases; bases outside gene matches: 0. The CDR3 consists of 13 residues. CDR3 sequence: CAWRTGGNQPQHF. CDR3 coding DNA: TGTGCCTGGAGGACAGGGGGCAATCAGCCCCAGCATTTT.

This rearrangement joins TRBV30 to TRBJ1-2; D is uncertain. V lost 4 bases and J lost 3, with 9 bases in between. Germline CDR1 is GTSNPN and CDR2 is SVGIG (reference sequence). The CDR3 length is 12 residues. CDR3 DNA sequence: TGTGCCTGGACTCCTGGGGACTATGGCTACACCTTC. Residues: CAWTPGDYGYTF.

The chain couples TRBV7-2 to TRBJ2-1, with 12 bases identical to TRBD2. This CDR3 contains 16 residues. CDR1 is SGHTA, CDR2 FQGNSA, per germline. With V trimmed by 7 bases and J by 3 bases, 7 bases remained unmatched. CDR3 sequence reads: CASIMTSGSRYNEQFF. Here the CDR3 DNA reads TGTGCCAGCATCATGACTAGCGGGAGTCGCTACAATGAGCAGTTCTTC.

V is TRBV6-2 or TRBV6-3 and J is TRBJ2-7; TRBD1 aligns across 7 bases. The CDR3 extends over 15 amino acids. The trim removed 0 bases at V and 1 base at J, leaving 3 bases unmatched. The germline V gene encodes CDR1 MNHEY and CDR2 SVGEGT. CDR3: CASSYSQGLSYEQYF. In nucleotides, the CDR3 is TGTGCCAGCAGTTACTCACAGGGGCTATCCTACGAGCAGTACTTC.

The chain employs TRBV12-3 or TRBV12-4 and TRBJ2-1; D unclear. This CDR3 contains 13 residues. V lost 6 bases, J lost 0 bases, and 6 bases lay in between. CDR3 coding DNA: TGTGCCAGCAGCCGCAGCTCCTACAATGAGCAGTTCTTC. Translation gives CASSRSSYNEQFF.

This clone was seen only a few times. The chain recombines TRBV7-9 with TRBJ2-7; 9 bases match TRBD2. The CDR3 sequence is 13 residues long. V lost 5 bases to trimming and J lost 5 bases; unmatched junction nucleotides: 4. CDR1 SEHNR and CDR2 FQNEAQ come from the germline V gene (reference sequence). The CDR3 sequence: CASSGSGSNEQYF. The CDR3 nucleotides read TGTGCCAGCAGCGGTAGCGGGAGCAACGAGCAGTACTTC.

The rearrangement uses TRBV5-6 and TRBJ2-7; TRBD2 matches at 7 bases. V shed 4 bases and J 3 bases; nucleotides not matched to a gene: 4. CDR1 and CDR2 from the germline V gene are SGHDT and YYEEEE. This CDR3 contains 13 residues. The CDR3 sequence: CASSLGGNYEQYF. The CDR3 coding sequence is TGTGCCAGCAGCCTGGGGGGGAACTACGAGCAGTACTTC.

The gene calls are TRBV3-1 (or the pseudogene TRBV3-2) and TRBJ1-2; 7 bases are shared with TRBD1. The CDR3 is 16 residues long. The trim removed 6 bases at V and 1 base at J, leaving 11 bases unmatched. From germline, CDR1 is LGHDT and CDR2 YNNKEL (reference sequence). The CDR3 nucleotides are TGTGCCAGCAGACCGAACTTGGGACAGAATAACTATGGCTACACCTTC. It specifies CASRPNLGQNNYGYTF.